This TCR beta chain was profiled in a study of shared clonotypes between healthy human individuals. Comments on this clone: Its target is unknown.

The germline gives CDR1 SGHDT, CDR2 YYEEEE. Trimming took 2 bases from V and 0 from J, leaving 11 bases between them. The CDR3 loop spans 15 amino acids. Naive-designated CD8 cells lacked CD45RO, were positively enriched for CCR7, and omitted terminally differentiated effector memory CD45RA+ cells. Clones were sequenced by immunoSEQ multiplex PCR, and TCRdb holds only the in-frame ones, with some missing. The table shows roughly 770,000 clones, with about 96% occurring only once. General observations from the study: The naive CD4 repertoires of several donors were compared, and roughly 5% of clonotypes were shared. Relative to their counterparts shared across all four donors, non-shared clonotypes exhibited diminished generation probabilities. A limitation of the genetic and exposure-history diversity represented arose from few donors. Sampling was confined to blood; repertoires within tissues likely differ.

The sequenced material came from naive CD8+ T cells sorted from blood. The TCR originated in a man aged 30 to 39 in good health. The chain uses TRBV5-6 and TRBJ1-1; D unresolved. The CDR3 bases are TGTGCCAGCAGCTTAAATCGGCAGCTGAACACTGAAGCTTTCTTT. Amino acids: CASSLNRQLNTEAFF.